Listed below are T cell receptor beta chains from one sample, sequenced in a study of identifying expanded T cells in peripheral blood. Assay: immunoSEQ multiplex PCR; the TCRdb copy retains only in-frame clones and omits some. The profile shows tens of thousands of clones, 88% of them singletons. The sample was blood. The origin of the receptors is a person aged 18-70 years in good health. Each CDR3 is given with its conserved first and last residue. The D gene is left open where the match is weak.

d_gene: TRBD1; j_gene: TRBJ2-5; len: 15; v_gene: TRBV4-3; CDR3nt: TGCGCCAGCAGCCTATCCGGGACAGGGGGAGAGACCCAGTACTTC; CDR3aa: CASSLSGTGGETQYF
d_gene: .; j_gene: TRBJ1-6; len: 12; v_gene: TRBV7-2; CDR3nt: TGTGCCAGCAGCTTAATTTTCTCACCCCTCCACTTT; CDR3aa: CASSLIFSPLHF
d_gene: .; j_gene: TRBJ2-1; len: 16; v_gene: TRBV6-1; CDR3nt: TGTGCCAGCAGTGAAGTCGGCCTAGCCCCCTACAATGAGCAGTTCTTC; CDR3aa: CASSEVGLAPYNEQFF
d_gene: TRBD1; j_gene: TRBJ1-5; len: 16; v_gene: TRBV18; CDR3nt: TGTGCCAGCTCACCTGGCGGGACAGGGGGCCATCAGCCCCAGCATTTT; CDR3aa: CASSPGGTGGHQPQHF
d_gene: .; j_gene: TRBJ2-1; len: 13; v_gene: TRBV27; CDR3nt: TGTGCCAGCAGTCCGCCGGGCGGCCGCCAGCAGTTCTTC; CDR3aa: CASSPPGGRQQFF
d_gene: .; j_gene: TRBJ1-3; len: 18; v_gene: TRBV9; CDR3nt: TGTGCCAGCAGCGTAGGCCCGGGGACGTCCGTCTCTGGAAACACCATATATTTT; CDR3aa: CASSVGPGTSVSGNTIYF
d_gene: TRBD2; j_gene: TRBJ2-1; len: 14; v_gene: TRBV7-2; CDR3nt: TGTGCCAGCAGCTTAGGACTAGCCGTCAATGAGCAGTTCTTC; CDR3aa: CASSLGLAVNEQFF
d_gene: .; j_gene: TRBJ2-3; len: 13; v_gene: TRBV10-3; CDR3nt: TGTGCCATCAGGGGGGATAGCACAGATACGCAGTATTTT; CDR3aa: CAIRGDSTDTQYF
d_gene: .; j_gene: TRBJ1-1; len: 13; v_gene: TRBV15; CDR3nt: TGTGCCACCAGCCAGACAGGGAACACTGAAGCTTTCTTT; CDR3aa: CATSQTGNTEAFF
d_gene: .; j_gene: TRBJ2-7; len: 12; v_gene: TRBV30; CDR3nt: TGTGCCGGATCACAGGAGAACTACGAGCAGTACTTC; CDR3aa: CAGSQENYEQYF
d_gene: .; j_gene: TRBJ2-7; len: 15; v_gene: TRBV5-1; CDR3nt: TGCGCCAGCAGCACCACGTGGCAGGAGCGCTACGAGCAGTACTTC; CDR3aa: CASSTTWQERYEQYF
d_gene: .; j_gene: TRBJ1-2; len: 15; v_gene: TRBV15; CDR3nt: TGTGCCACCAGCAGAGATCCAGGCGGAAGACCTGGCTACACCTTC; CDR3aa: CATSRDPGGRPGYTF
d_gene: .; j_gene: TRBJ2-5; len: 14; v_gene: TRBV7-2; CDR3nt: TGTGCCAGCAGCTTAGGGCGGGGCCGAGAGACCCAGTACTTC; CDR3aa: CASSLGRGRETQYF
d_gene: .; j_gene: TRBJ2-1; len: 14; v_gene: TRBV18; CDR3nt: TGTGCCAGCTCCGACAGGAGCTCCTACAATGAGCAGTTCTTC; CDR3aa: CASSDRSSYNEQFF
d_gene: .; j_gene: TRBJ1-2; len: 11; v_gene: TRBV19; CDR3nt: TGTGCCACCACAGGCGATAATGGCTACACCTTC; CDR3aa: CATTGDNGYTF
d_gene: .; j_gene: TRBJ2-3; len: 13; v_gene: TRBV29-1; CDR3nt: TGCAGCGTAACCGCCTATACCACAGATACGCAGTATTTT; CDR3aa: CSVTAYTTDTQYF
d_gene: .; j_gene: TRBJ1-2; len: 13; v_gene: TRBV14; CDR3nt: TGTGCCAGCAGCCAAGATGTGGGCTATGGCTACACCTTC; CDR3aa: CASSQDVGYGYTF
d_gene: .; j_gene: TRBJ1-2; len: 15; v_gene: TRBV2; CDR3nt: TGTGCCAGCAGAGAGGCGGACATTACTAACTATGGCTACACCTTC; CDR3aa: CASREADITNYGYTF